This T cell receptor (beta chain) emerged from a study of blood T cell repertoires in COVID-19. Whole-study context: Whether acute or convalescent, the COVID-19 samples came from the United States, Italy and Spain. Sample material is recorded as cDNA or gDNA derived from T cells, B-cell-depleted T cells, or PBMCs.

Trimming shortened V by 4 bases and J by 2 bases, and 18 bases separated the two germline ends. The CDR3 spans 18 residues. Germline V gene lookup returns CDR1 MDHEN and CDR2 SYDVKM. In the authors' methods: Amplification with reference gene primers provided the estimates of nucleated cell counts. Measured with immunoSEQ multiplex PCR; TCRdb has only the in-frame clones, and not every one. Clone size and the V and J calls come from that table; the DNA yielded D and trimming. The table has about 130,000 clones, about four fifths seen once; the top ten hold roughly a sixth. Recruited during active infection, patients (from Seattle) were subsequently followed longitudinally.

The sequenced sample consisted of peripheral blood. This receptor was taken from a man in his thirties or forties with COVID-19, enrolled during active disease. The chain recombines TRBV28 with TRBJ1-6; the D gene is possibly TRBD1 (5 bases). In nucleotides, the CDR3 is TGTGCCAGCAGTTGGGGCCCGGTTGATATCCCCTATAATTCACCCCTCCACTTT. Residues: CASSWGPVDIPYNSPLHF.